What follows describes a single T cell receptor beta chain. This record belongs to a study of blood T cell repertoires in COVID-19. The wider study: Sources were T cells, B-cell-depleted T cells, or PBMCs; the material itself was cDNA or gDNA.

The CDR3 runs 16 residues. Trimming pared 1 base from V and 6 bases from J, leaving 16 bases between. From germline, CDR1 is MNHEY and CDR2 SMNVEV (reference sequence). Participants came from some 23 US areas, aged roughly 18 to 95 years. Recovered participants had two consecutive negative NP/OP PCR tests, healthcare professional clearance, or symptom resolution. Under the authors' procedure: Amplification from reference gene primers served as the basis for estimated nucleated cell counts. Here immunoSEQ multiplex PCR was the method, and the copy in TCRdb shows in-frame clones only, minus some. V and J calls plus clone size are reproduced from that table; the DNA served to infer D and trimming. The sample contains about 230,000 clones, approximately 84% of which appear only once.

The chain uses TRBV27 and TRBJ2-4; a weak D match, TRBD2 (6 bases). This sequence was found in a man aged 18 to 29 who had recovered from COVID-19. Sample: PBMCs or T cells enriched from blood (not recorded which). The CDR3 DNA is TGTGCCAGCAGTTTATTTCCGGGAGAGGTGGGAAACATTCAGTACTTC. Protein: CASSLFPGEVGNIQYF.